The 4 T cell receptor beta chains below all came from one sample that was sequenced in a study of CD8 T cells in ankylosing spondylitis (dated by TCRdb to about 2017). Libraries were built with 5' RACE. The sequencer listed for this sample is Illumina HiSeq 2500. The public reads were quality trimmed at Q25 with fastp and then assembled into clones with MiXCR by TCRdb, keeping productive beta chains. Merged by CDR3 protein, the rows form single entries marked with the most common genes and DNA. The sample table shows 240,000 or so distinct CDR3 sequences, and about 10% are seen once. The ten most abundant clones make up approximately 6.6% of the sample. The sample was blood, either unsorted or a sorted T cell fraction (not recorded which). Receptors originate from a male donor with ankylosing spondylitis or in good health (not recorded which).

This clonotype turned up a few times. This sequence joins TRBV4-1 and TRBJ2-1, with TRBD2 matching over 7 bases. Per the germline V gene, CDR1 is MGHRA and CDR2 is YSYEKL. The length of the CDR3 is 15 residues. Trimming at V came to 8 bases and at J to 5 bases, leaving 12 bases not matched to a gene. CDR3: CASGLFGGEDNEQFF. The CDR3, as DNA: TGCGCCAGCGGGCTATTTGGGGGGGAGGACAATGAGCAGTTCTTC.

This clonotype was seen more than once but under ten times. The CDR3 DNA reads as TGTGCCAGCAGTGTAAGGACAGGGTGTGATTCACCCCTCCACTTT. Protein: CASSVRTGCDSPLHF. J is TRBJ1-6 and V is TRBV6-1; 8 bases agree with TRBD1. The V segment lost 4 bases and the J segment 8 bases; nucleotides outside the gene matches: 7. The CDR3 has 15 residues. Germline CDR1 is MNHNS and CDR2 is SASEGT.

In this sample, this clonotype turned up many times. The chain is built from TRBV6-1 and TRBJ1-2; D unclear. The CDR3 is made up of 15 amino acids. Germline lookup yields CDR1 MNHNS and CDR2 SASEGT. Between the trimmed V and J ends, which lost 6 bases and 3 bases, there was a span of 17 bases. CDR3 sequence (DNA): TGTGCCAGCAGCCCCCAACCCGGGCAGCACTATGGCTACACCTTC. This encodes CASSPQPGQHYGYTF.

This clonotype showed up many times. This rearrangement joins TRBV10-3 to TRBJ2-3, with D unclear. Germline V CDR1 and CDR2: ENHRY, SYGVKD. V dropped 5 bases and J dropped 0 bases, with 12 bases sitting between them. The CDR3 sequence is 15 residues long. Here the CDR3 DNA reads TGTGCCATCAGTAATGTTGGCCGTAGCACAGATACGCAGTATTTT. Protein: CAISNVGRSTDTQYF.